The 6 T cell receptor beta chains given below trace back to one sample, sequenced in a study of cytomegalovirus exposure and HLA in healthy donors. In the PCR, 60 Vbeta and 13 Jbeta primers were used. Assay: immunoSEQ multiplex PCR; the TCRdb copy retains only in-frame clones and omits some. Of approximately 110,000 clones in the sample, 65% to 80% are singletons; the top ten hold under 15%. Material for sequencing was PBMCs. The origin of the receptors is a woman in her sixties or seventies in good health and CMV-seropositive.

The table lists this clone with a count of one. The CDR3 region has the DNA TGTGCCAGCAGCTTCAGGTCTAGCGGATCGCCCCGGAGCACAGATACGCAGTATTTT. It is translated as CASSFRSSGSPRSTDTQYF. J is TRBJ2-3 and V is TRBV7-6; 7 bases line up with TRBD2. CDR1 is SGHVS and CDR2 is FNYEAQ in the germline V gene. The CDR3 loop spans 19 amino acids. V lost 3 bases to trimming and J lost 0 bases; unmatched junction nucleotides: 15. Complete variable domain (other parts from reference TRBV7-6 and TRBJ2-3): GAGVSQSPRYKVTKRGQDVALRCDPISGHVSLYWYRQALGQGPEFLTYFNYEAQQDKSGLPNDRFSAERPEGSISTLTIQRTEQRDSAMYRCASSFRSSGSPRSTDTQYFGPGTRLTVL.

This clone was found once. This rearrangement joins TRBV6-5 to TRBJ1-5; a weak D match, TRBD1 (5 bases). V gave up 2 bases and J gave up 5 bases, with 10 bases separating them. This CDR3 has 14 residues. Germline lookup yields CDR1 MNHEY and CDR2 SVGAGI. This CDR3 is CASSYAGNDQPQHF. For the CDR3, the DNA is TGTGCCAGCAGTTACGCAGGGAATGATCAGCCCCAGCATTTT.

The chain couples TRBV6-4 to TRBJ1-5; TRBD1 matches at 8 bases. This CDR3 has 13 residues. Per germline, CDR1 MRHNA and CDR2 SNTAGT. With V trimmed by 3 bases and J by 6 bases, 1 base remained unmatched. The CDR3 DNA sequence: TGTGCCAGCAGTGAGACAGGGGTTCAGCCCCAGCATTTT. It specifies CASSETGVQPQHF.

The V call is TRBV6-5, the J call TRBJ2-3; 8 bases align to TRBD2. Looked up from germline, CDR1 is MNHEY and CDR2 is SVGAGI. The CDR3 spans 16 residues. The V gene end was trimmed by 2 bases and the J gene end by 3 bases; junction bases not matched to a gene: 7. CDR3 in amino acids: CASSYVPGRETDTQYF. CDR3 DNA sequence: TGTGCCAGCAGTTACGTCCCCGGGAGGGAAACAGATACGCAGTATTTT.

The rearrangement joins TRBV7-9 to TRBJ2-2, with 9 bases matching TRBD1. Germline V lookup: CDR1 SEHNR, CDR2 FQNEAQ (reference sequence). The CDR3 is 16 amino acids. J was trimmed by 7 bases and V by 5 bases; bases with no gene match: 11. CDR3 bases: TGTGCCAGCAGCCTAGACGGGGACAGGGTGATCGGGGAGCTGTTTTTT. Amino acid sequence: CASSLDGDRVIGELFF.

The CDR3 nucleotides are TGTGCCAGCAGTCACACAGGGGACGAGCAGTACTTC. This sequence encodes CASSHTGDEQYF. The V gene is TRBV7-9, the J gene TRBJ2-7; TRBD1 agrees at 7 bases. Losses at the gene ends were 6 bases for V and 5 bases for J; bases not matched to a gene: 4. The CDR3 runs 12 residues. The germline V gene has CDR1 SEHNR and CDR2 FQNEAQ (reference sequence).